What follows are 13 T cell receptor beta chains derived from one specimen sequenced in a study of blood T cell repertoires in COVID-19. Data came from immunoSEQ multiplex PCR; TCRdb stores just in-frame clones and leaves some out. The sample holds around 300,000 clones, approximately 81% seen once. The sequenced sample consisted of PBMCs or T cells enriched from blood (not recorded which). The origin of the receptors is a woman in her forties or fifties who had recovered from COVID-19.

CDR3 residues: CASSFDRASSGNTIYF. The CDR3 DNA is TGTGCCAGCAGCTTCGACAGGGCGAGCTCTGGAAACACCATATATTTT. The chain joins TRBV11-2 to TRBJ1-3; 7 nucleotides line up with TRBD1. The CDR3 runs 16 residues. V trimming: 3 bases; J trimming: 0 bases; junction bases outside the gene matches: 5. Germline V gene lookup returns CDR1 SGHAT and CDR2 FQNNGV.

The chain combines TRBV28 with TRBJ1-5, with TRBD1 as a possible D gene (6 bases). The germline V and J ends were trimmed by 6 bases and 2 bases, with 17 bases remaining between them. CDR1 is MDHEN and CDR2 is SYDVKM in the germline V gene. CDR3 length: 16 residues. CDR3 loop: CASSRTVTHRNQPQHF. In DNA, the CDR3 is TGTGCCAGCAGCCGGACAGTGACCCATCGCAATCAGCCCCAGCATTTT. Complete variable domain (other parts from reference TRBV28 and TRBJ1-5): DVKVTQSSRYLVKRTGEKVFLECVQDMDHENMFWYRQDPGLGLRLIYFSYDVKMKEKGDIPEGYSVSREKKERFSLILESASTNQTSMYLCASSRTVTHRNQPQHFGDGTRLSIL.

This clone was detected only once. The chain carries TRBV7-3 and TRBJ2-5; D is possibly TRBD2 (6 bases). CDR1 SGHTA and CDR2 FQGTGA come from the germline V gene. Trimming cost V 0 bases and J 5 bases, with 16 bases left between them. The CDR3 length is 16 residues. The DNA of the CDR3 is TGTGCCAGCAGCTTAACGTCCCCTAGCGTCATGGAGACCCAGTACTTC. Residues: CASSLTSPSVMETQYF.

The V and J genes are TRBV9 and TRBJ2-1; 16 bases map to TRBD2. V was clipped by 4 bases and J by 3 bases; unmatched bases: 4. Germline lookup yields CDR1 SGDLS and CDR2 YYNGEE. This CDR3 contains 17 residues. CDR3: CASSLGTSGRGYNEQFF. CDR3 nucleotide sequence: TGTGCCAGCAGCCTCGGGACTAGCGGGAGGGGCTACAATGAGCAGTTCTTC. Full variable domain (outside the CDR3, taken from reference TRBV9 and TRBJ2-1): DSGVTQTPKHLITATGQRVTLRCSPRSGDLSVYWYQQSLDQGLQFLIQYYNGEERAKGNILERFSAQQFPDLHSELNLSSLELGDSALYFCASSLGTSGRGYNEQFFGPGTRLTVL.

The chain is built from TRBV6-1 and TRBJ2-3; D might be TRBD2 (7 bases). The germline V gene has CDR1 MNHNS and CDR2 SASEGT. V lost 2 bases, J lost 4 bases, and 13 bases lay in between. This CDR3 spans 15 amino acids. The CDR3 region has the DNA TGTGCCAGCAGTGAACGCGGCGGGGGCCCAGATACGCAGTATTTT. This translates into CASSERGGGPDTQYF.

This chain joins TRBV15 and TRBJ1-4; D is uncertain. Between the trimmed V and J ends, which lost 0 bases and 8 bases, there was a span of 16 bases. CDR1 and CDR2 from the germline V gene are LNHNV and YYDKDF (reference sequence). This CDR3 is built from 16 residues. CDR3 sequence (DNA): TGTGCCACCAGCAGAGATTCCGGGGTAGGTGCGGAAAAACTGTTTTTT. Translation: CATSRDSGVGAEKLFF.

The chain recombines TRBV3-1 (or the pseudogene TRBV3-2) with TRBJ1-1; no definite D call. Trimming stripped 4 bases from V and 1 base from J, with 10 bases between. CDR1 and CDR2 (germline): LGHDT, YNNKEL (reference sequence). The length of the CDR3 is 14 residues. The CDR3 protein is CASSRGQANTEAFF. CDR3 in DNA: TGTGCCAGCAGCCGTGGGCAGGCGAACACTGAAGCTTTCTTT.

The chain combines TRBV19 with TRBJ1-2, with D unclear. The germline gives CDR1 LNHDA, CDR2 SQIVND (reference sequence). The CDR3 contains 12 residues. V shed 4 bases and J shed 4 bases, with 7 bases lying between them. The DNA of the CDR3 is TGTGCCAGTAGTAGGGCAGGCTATGGCTACACCTTC. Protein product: CASSRAGYGYTF.

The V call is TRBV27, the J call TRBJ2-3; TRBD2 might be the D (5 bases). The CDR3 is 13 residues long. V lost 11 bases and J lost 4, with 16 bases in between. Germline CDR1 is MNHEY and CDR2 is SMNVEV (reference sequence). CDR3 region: CAPSEEVADTQYF. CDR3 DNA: TGTGCCCCCAGCGAGGAGGTCGCAGATACGCAGTATTTT.

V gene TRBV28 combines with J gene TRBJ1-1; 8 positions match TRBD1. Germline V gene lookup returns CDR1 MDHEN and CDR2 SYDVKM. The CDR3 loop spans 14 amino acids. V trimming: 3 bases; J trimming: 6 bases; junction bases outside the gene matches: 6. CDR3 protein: CASSFGTGPSEAFF. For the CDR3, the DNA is TGTGCCAGCAGTTTCGGGACAGGTCCTTCTGAAGCTTTCTTT.

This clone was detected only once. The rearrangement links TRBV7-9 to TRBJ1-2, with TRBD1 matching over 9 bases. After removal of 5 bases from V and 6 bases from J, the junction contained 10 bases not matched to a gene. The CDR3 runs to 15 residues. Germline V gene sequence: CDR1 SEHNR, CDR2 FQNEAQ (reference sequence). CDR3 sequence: CASSGQGWVSDGYTF. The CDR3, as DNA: TGTGCCAGCAGCGGACAGGGGTGGGTAAGCGATGGCTACACCTTC.

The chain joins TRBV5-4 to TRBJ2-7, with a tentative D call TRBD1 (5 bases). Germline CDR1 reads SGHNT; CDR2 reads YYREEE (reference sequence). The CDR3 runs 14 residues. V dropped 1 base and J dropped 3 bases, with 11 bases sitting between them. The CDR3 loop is CASSLSQGRYEQYF. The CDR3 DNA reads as TGTGCCAGCAGCTTGAGCCAGGGTCGCTACGAGCAGTACTTC.

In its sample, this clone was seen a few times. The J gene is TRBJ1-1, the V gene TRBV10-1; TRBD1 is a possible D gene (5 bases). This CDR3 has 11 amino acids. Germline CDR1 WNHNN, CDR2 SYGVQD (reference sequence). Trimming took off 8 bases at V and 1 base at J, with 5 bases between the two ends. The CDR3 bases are TGCGCCAGCGACAGGAACACTGAAGCTTTCTTT. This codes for CASDRNTEAFF.